Here is one T cell receptor beta chain with its context. Its antigen is not identified. The data originate from a study of cytomegalovirus exposure and HLA in healthy donors. Broader study findings: The investigators catalogued 164 TCR beta chains as cytomegalovirus-associated.

In the PCR, 60 Vbeta and 13 Jbeta primers were used. The table came from immunoSEQ multiplex PCR; TCRdb's copy has only in-frame clones and leaves some out. The table records around 200,000 clones, 70% to 85% of them present only once. V was shortened by 1 base and J by 7 bases, with 8 bases between the two germline ends. Germline V gene sequence: CDR1 SEHNR, CDR2 FQNEAQ (reference sequence). The CDR3 is 14 amino acids. Sequenced sample: PBMCs. This chain joins TRBV7-9 and TRBJ1-6; tentatively, D is TRBD1 (5 bases). This TCR was sampled from a girl aged 2 to 9 in good health and CMV-seropositive. This chain's CDR3 is CASSLGQTNSPLHF. CDR3 DNA sequence: TGTGCCAGCAGCTTAGGACAGACCAATTCACCCCTCCACTTT.